The 3 T cell receptor beta chains below were found in one sample sequenced in a study of T cell repertoires in cytomegalovirus infection. TCRdb passed the reads through MiXCR, listing each CDR3 protein once. The sample holds under 850,000 distinct CDR3 sequences, roughly 35% seen once. The sequenced sample consisted of PBMCs. The receptors were gathered from a human donor in good health (CMV status not recorded). Some clones in this sample may be carry-over from other donors' samples.

The gene calls are TRBV28 and TRBJ1-1; no reliable D call. CDR3 length: 14 amino acids. Looked up from germline, CDR1 is MDHEN and CDR2 is SYDVKM. The V and J ends lost 2 bases and 10 bases respectively, with 17 bases between them. The CDR3 DNA sequence: TGTGCCAGCAGTTTACGGGGAGGGAAAAGGAGAGCTTTCTTT. Encoded protein: CASSLRGGKRRAFF.

The J gene is TRBJ1-2, the V gene TRBV4-1; no clear D. Germline loops: CDR1 MGHRA, CDR2 YSYEKL. The CDR3 is made up of 15 amino acids. Trimming stripped 0 bases from V and 8 bases from J, with 16 bases between. Written as DNA, the CDR3 is TGCGCCAGCAGCCAAGAACGAGGAAGTGTTGCGGGCTACACCTTC. Protein sequence: CASSQERGSVAGYTF.

This clonotype showed up just a few times. The CDR3 DNA reads as TGCAGTGCTAGAACCGGGGAGTCCTACAATGAGCAGTTCTTC. This translates into CSARTGESYNEQFF. This chain connects TRBV20-1 to TRBJ2-1; D is possibly TRBD2 (5 bases). CDR1 is DFQATT and CDR2 is SNEGSKA in the germline V gene (reference sequence). This CDR3 has 14 residues. V was trimmed by 2 bases and J by 1 base, leaving 9 bases between them.